This entry lists 12 T cell receptor beta chains sequenced from one sample in a study of CD8+ T cells in alopecia areata. Treatment reported: oral pan-JAK inhibitor, 5-10 mg twice daily. Peripheral blood samples and lesional scalp punch biopsies were obtained from alopecia areata patients. RNA was isolated and reverse transcribed to cDNA, the sequencing template. The assay was immunoSEQ multiplex PCR, and TCRdb's table has in-frame clones only and misses some. The sample contains about 1,300 clones, approximately 82% of which appear only once. The sequences come from skin, collected at week 24, from a patient treated with tofacitinib. These receptors were taken from a human donor with alopecia areata.

The chain couples TRBV2 to TRBJ2-7; D is unresolved. Germline assignment: CDR1 SNHLY and CDR2 FYNNEI. V was pared by 3 bases and J by 1 base, with 7 bases between. The CDR3 has 13 residues. The DNA for the CDR3 is TGTGCCAGCAGTGATTGGGGTTCCTACGAGCAGTACTTC. It codes for CASSDWGSYEQYF.

The chain has TRBV7-2 and TRBJ2-7; 9 bases are a match to TRBD1. The CDR3 is made up of 14 amino acids. Germline CDR1 SGHTA, CDR2 FQGNSA. The J segment lost 3 bases and the V segment lost 4 bases, leaving 4 bases of the junction unmatched. The CDR3 DNA reads as TGTGCCAGCAGCTCGCAGACAGGGGGCTACGAGCAGTACTTC. Translating it yields CASSSQTGGYEQYF.

This sequence joins TRBV19 and TRBJ1-1; weak D call: TRBD1 (5 bases). Germline V CDR1 and CDR2: LNHDA, SQIVND (reference sequence). The CDR3 contains 14 residues. Between the trimmed V and J ends, which lost 5 bases and 1 base, there was a span of 11 bases. The CDR3 region is CASSWDGRNTEAFF. CDR3 DNA: TGTGCCAGTAGTTGGGACGGTAGGAACACTGAAGCTTTCTTT.

The chain links TRBV18 to TRBJ2-3; D uncertain. V was cut by 1 base and J by 0 bases, with 8 bases left in between. Germline CDR1 KGHSH, CDR2 LQKENI. This CDR3 spans 15 amino acids. The CDR3 DNA is TGTGCCAGCTCACCACGTAGAATCAGCACAGATACGCAGTATTTT. Its translation: CASSPRRISTDTQYF. Filled out from reference TRBV18 and TRBJ2-3, the complete variable domain reads NAGVMQNPRHLVRRRGQEARLRCSPMKGHSHVYWYRQLPEEGLKFMVYLQKENIIDESGMPKERFSAEFPKEGPSILRIQQVVRGDSAAYFCASSPRRISTDTQYFGPGTRLTVL.

The chain uses TRBV15 and TRBJ2-1, with a tentative D call TRBD2 (6 bases). The CDR3 runs 14 residues. Germline V gene sequence: CDR1 LNHNV, CDR2 YYDKDF (reference sequence). With 5 bases removed from V and 2 bases from J, the gap between germline ends came to 10 bases. The DNA for the CDR3 is TGTGCCACCAGCGCCGGGGGTCCCTACAATGAGCAGTTCTTC. Protein product: CATSAGGPYNEQFF.

The chain couples TRBV4-1 to TRBJ2-2, with D hard to call. Germline CDR1 and CDR2: MGHRA and YSYEKL. V lost 1 base, J lost 2 bases, and 14 bases lay in between. The CDR3 extends over 17 amino acids. CDR3 loop: CASSQVDMGLNTGELFF. CDR3 nucleotides: TGCGCCAGCAGCCAAGTTGACATGGGCTTAAACACCGGGGAGCTGTTTTTT.

V and J are TRBV11-1 and TRBJ1-1, with D uncertain. The CDR3 has 14 residues. Germline assignment: CDR1 SGHAT and CDR2 FQDESV (reference sequence). V dropped 3 bases and J dropped 1 base, with 9 bases sitting between them. The chain's CDR3 is CASSLVLENTEAFF. The CDR3 region has the DNA TGTGCCAGCAGCTTGGTCCTAGAGAACACTGAAGCTTTCTTT.

This chain joins TRBV7-6 and TRBJ1-3, with D possibly TRBD1 on 5 matching bases. Per germline, CDR1 SGHVS and CDR2 FNYEAQ. The CDR3 spans 15 residues. With 2 bases removed from V and 3 bases from J, the gap between germline ends came to 11 bases. CDR3 sequence: CASSLQGDGGNTIYF. The CDR3 coding sequence is TGTGCCAGCAGCTTACAGGGTGATGGTGGAAACACCATATATTTT.

The CDR3 spells CASSEDRDRNTGELFF. CDR3 nucleotides: TGTGCCAGCAGTGAGGACCGGGACCGAAACACCGGGGAGCTGTTTTTT. V and J are TRBV2 and TRBJ2-2; D possibly uses TRBD1 or TRBD2 (5 bases each). Germline assignment: CDR1 SNHLY and CDR2 FYNNEI. Trimming shortened V by 3 bases and J by 2 bases, and 13 bases separated the two germline ends. This CDR3 spans 16 amino acids.

This chain joins TRBV10-3 and TRBJ2-2, with 8 bases that match TRBD2. The CDR3 totals 16 residues. Germline loops: CDR1 ENHRY, CDR2 SYGVKD. The junction had 4 bases not matched to a gene; V was cut back by 4 bases and J by 0 bases. CDR3 region: CAISAQRGPNTGELFF. CDR3 coding DNA: TGTGCCATCAGTGCGCAGCGGGGGCCGAACACCGGGGAGCTGTTTTTT.

The J gene is TRBJ1-5, the V gene TRBV5-5, with D perhaps TRBD1 (6 bases). The germline V and J ends were trimmed by 8 bases and 3 bases, with 15 bases remaining between them. This CDR3 region has 14 residues. The germline V gene encodes CDR1 SGHKS and CDR2 YYEKEE (reference sequence). This CDR3 is CASQGGTDNQPQHF. The CDR3 DNA reads as TGTGCCAGTCAAGGGGGGACGGACAATCAGCCCCAGCATTTT.

The chain has TRBV6-1 and TRBJ2-7; TRBD1 aligns across 9 bases. The CDR3 is made up of 15 amino acids. V lost 0 bases and J lost 5; bases outside the gene matches: 5. From germline, CDR1 is MNHNS and CDR2 SASEGT. The DNA for the CDR3 is TGTGCCAGCAGTGAAGCCGGACAGGGGTTGGACGAGCAGTACTTC. Encoded protein: CASSEAGQGLDEQYF.